The 23 T cell receptor beta chains listed next were all sequenced from one sample in a study of radiation and T cells in renal cell carcinoma. As to time point: baseline pretreatment blood. Documented treatment: 15 Gy SBRT to primary tumor, nephrectomy 4 weeks later. The data were produced by immunoSEQ multiplex PCR, yet TCRdb's version contains in-frame clones alone and is incomplete. Of about 150,000 clones in the sample, around 90% were seen once. The input for sequencing was blood, taken from a patient whose treatment included radiotherapy and nephrectomy. All receptors derive from a woman aged 70 to 79 with renal cell carcinoma.

The chain carries TRBV9 and TRBJ1-3; 10 bases map to TRBD1. The CDR3 covers 16 residues. Germline V gene data show CDR1 as SGDLS and CDR2 as YYNGEE. J lost 4 bases, V lost 0 bases, and 4 bases had no gene match. The CDR3 sequence is CASSVGDRGGGNTIYF. The CDR3 region has the DNA TGTGCCAGCAGCGTAGGGGACAGGGGAGGCGGAAACACCATATATTTT.

J is TRBJ1-2 and V is TRBV6-1; 7 positions agree with TRBD1. The CDR3 is made up of 14 amino acids. CDR1 and CDR2 (germline): MNHNS, SASEGT. The V gene end was trimmed by 8 bases and the J gene end by 4 bases; junction bases not matched to a gene: 10. CDR3 DNA: TGTGCCAGCGGAGTTGACAGGGCAATCTATGGCTACACCTTC. Protein sequence: CASGVDRAIYGYTF.

This clone is a singleton in its sample. V and J are TRBV9 and TRBJ2-5; 15 positions agree with TRBD2. J lost 5 bases, V lost 3 bases, and 5 bases had no gene match. The CDR3 covers 16 residues. Germline values: CDR1 SGDLS, CDR2 YYNGEE. The CDR3: CASSGTSGGAGETQYF. The CDR3 DNA reads TGTGCCAGCAGCGGGACTAGCGGGGGGGCCGGGGAGACCCAGTACTTC. The full variable domain, with the rest looked up from reference TRBV9 and TRBJ2-5, is DSGVTQTPKHLITATGQRVTLRCSPRSGDLSVYWYQQSLDQGLQFLIQYYNGEERAKGNILERFSAQQFPDLHSELNLSSLELGDSALYFCASSGTSGGAGETQYFGPGTRLLVL.

V usage is TRBV6-1 and J usage is TRBJ1-6; possibly TRBD1 for D (6 bases). The V gene's germline CDR1 is MNHNS and CDR2 SASEGT. This CDR3 region has 15 residues. Trimming stripped 0 bases from V and 8 bases from J, with 11 bases between. The CDR3 DNA reads TGTGCCAGCAGTGAAGCGACAGGAGTTTATTCACCCCTCCACTTT. Amino acids: CASSEATGVYSPLHF.

Notes on this clone: The sample contains more than one DNA sequence encoding this CDR3. The chain links TRBV5-1 to TRBJ1-5; D is possibly TRBD1 (6 bases). The CDR3 contains 14 residues. The germline V and J ends were trimmed by 4 bases and 5 bases, with 13 bases remaining between them. Looked up from germline, CDR1 is SGHRS and CDR2 is YFSETQ. In DNA form, the CDR3 reads TGCGCCAGCAGCCTAGGAGGGGGGGATCAGCCCCAGCATTTT. The encoded protein is CASSLGGGDQPQHF.

The chain employs TRBV5-4 and TRBJ2-5; a weak D match, TRBD1 (5 bases). Trimming left V 3 bases short and J 7 bases short, with 16 bases between. CDR1 is SGHNT, CDR2 YYREEE, per germline (reference sequence). This CDR3 is 14 amino acids long. Written as DNA, the CDR3 is TGTGCCAGCAGCTGGGGCCCACAGCTAGGGACCCAGTACTTC. Its translation is CASSWGPQLGTQYF. Supplemented by reference TRBV5-4 and TRBJ2-5, the full variable domain reads ETGVTQSPTHLIKTRGQQVTLRCSSQSGHNTVSWYQQALGQGPQFIFQYYREEENGRGNFPPRFSGLQFPNYSSELNVNALELDDSALYLCASSWGPQLGTQYFGPGTRLLVL.

The chain employs TRBV10-3 and TRBJ2-1; 10 bases are a match to TRBD2. Germline CDR1 and CDR2: ENHRY and SYGVKD. Trimming removed 0 bases from V and 3 bases from J; junction bases left unmatched: 5. The length of the CDR3 is 17 residues. The CDR3 region has the DNA TGTGCCATCAGTGAGTCGGCTAGCGGGGGCTTCTACAATGAGCAGTTCTTC. It codes for CAISESASGGFYNEQFF.

The chain employs TRBV6-6 and TRBJ2-5, with 9 nucleotides matching TRBD2. Germline V gene lookup returns CDR1 MNHNY and CDR2 SVGAGI (reference sequence). Unmatched junction bases numbered 7, after V lost 6 bases and J lost 5 bases. The CDR3 covers 14 residues. Here the CDR3 DNA reads TGTGCCAGCAGCCCCTTGACTAGCGGTGAGACCCAGTACTTC. Protein: CASSPLTSGETQYF.

The genes are TRBV4-1 and TRBJ2-7, with a possible D match to TRBD1 (6 bases). Per the germline V gene, CDR1 is MGHRA and CDR2 is YSYEKL. With 6 bases removed from V and 3 bases from J, the gap between germline ends came to 21 bases. This CDR3 has 16 amino acids. This CDR3 is CASRRLQGGANYEQYF. For the CDR3, the DNA is TGCGCCAGCAGGCGTTTACAGGGCGGCGCGAACTACGAGCAGTACTTC.

The J gene is TRBJ1-3, the V gene TRBV5-5, with D possibly matching TRBD1 (5 bases). This CDR3 contains 16 residues. V was clipped by 4 bases and J by 3 bases, with 17 bases between them. Germline-derived CDR1 and CDR2 are SGHKS and YYEKEE (reference sequence). The CDR3 sequence is CASSQPSPGYGNTIYF. In nucleotides, the CDR3 is TGTGCCAGCAGCCAACCAAGTCCAGGGTATGGAAACACCATATATTTT. Supplemented by reference TRBV5-5 and TRBJ1-3, the full variable domain reads DAGVTQSPTHLIKTRGQQVTLRCSPISGHKSVSWYQQVLGQGPQFIFQYYEKEERGRGNFPDRFSARQFPNYSSELNVNALLLGDSALYLCASSQPSPGYGNTIYFGEGSWLTVV.

The chain combines TRBV5-1 with TRBJ2-3; D possibly corresponds to TRBD2 (6 bases). The CDR3 loop spans 15 amino acids. Germline V lookup: CDR1 SGHRS, CDR2 YFSETQ. V was pared by 0 bases and J by 2 bases, with 10 bases between. The CDR3 spells CASSLAGVTTDTQYF. In DNA, the CDR3 is TGCGCCAGCAGCTTGGCGGGGGTCACCACAGATACGCAGTATTTT.

This rearrangement joins TRBV9 to TRBJ2-3; 9 bases map to TRBD2. Trimming took 4 bases from V and 1 from J; bases not matched to a gene: 7. Germline loops: CDR1 SGDLS, CDR2 YYNGEE. The CDR3 is 16 amino acids. CDR3 sequence: CASSISGGGRTDTQYF. The DNA of the CDR3 is TGTGCCAGCAGCATTAGCGGGGGAGGCCGCACAGATACGCAGTATTTT.

The chain recombines TRBV5-6 with TRBJ1-1; D possibly corresponds to TRBD1 (6 bases). V shed 7 bases and J shed 4 bases, with 26 bases lying between them. The CDR3 is 17 amino acids. From germline, CDR1 is SGHDT and CDR2 YYEEEE. Written as DNA, the CDR3 is TGTGCCAGCCATAAGTGGGGGGCGTGGTCGAGCGGCACTGAAGCTTTCTTT. Amino acids: CASHKWGAWSSGTEAFF.

This clone was observed once. The rearrangement links TRBV2 to TRBJ2-5, with D perhaps being TRBD1 or TRBD2 (5 bases each). The CDR3 is 13 amino acids. CDR1 and CDR2 (germline): SNHLY, FYNNEI. V lost 6 bases, J lost 2 bases, and 10 bases lay in between. CDR3 DNA: TGTGCCAGCAGACGGGGACCACAAGAGACCCAGTACTTC. Translating it yields CASRRGPQETQYF. Based on the CDR3 plus reference TRBV2 and TRBJ2-5, the full variable domain is EPEVTQTPSHQVTQMGQEVILRCVPISNHLYFYWYRQILGQKVEFLVSFYNNEISEKSEIFDDQFSVERPDGSNFTLKIRSTKLEDSAMYFCASRRGPQETQYFGPGTRLLVL.

This chain links TRBV15 with TRBJ2-3; no reliable D call. The CDR3 consists of 14 residues. The germline gives CDR1 LNHNV, CDR2 YYDKDF (reference sequence). V lost 6 bases and J lost 1, with 11 bases in between. The CDR3 nucleotides read TGTGCCACCAGGGCGTGGCAGGGCACAGATACGCAGTATTTT. Translating it yields CATRAWQGTDTQYF.

The rearrangement joins TRBV15 to TRBJ1-1; D unclear. From germline, CDR1 is LNHNV and CDR2 YYDKDF (reference sequence). V shed 5 bases and J shed 4 bases, with 8 bases lying between them. This CDR3 has 12 amino acids. The CDR3, as DNA: TGTGCCACCAGCCGCACCGCCACTGAAGCTTTCTTT. As protein: CATSRTATEAFF.

The chain joins TRBV15 to TRBJ1-5; 9 bases match TRBD1. This CDR3 spans 19 amino acids. V lost 1 base and J lost 0; bases outside the gene matches: 10. Germline V gene sequence: CDR1 LNHNV, CDR2 YYDKDF (reference sequence). The CDR3 DNA is TGTGCCACCAGCAGAGCGGGGGGACAGGGTAGGTATAGCAATCAGCCCCAGCATTTT. Translated: CATSRAGGQGRYSNQPQHF.

CDR3 amino acids: CASSLASITDTQYF. In nucleotides, the CDR3 is TGTGCCAGCAGCTTAGCCTCGATCACAGATACGCAGTATTTT. The chain couples TRBV11-2 to TRBJ2-3; D not resolved. CDR3 size: 14 residues. Germline loops: CDR1 SGHAT, CDR2 FQNNGV. Trimming took 1 base from V and 2 from J, leaving 7 bases between them.

The rearrangement joins TRBV6-1 to TRBJ1-1; TRBD1 is a possible D gene (6 bases). V was trimmed by 1 base and J by 0 bases, leaving 18 bases between them. In germline, CDR1 is MNHNS, CDR2 SASEGT. This CDR3 comprises 18 residues. Written as DNA, the CDR3 is TGTGCCAGCAGTGAAGTAAAGGGACACATCCGAATGAACACTGAAGCTTTCTTT. Translation: CASSEVKGHIRMNTEAFF.

This rearrangement joins TRBV9 to TRBJ1-3; 8 bases map to TRBD1. Unmatched junction bases numbered 11, after V lost 1 base and J lost 11 bases. CDR1 is SGDLS, CDR2 YYNGEE, per germline. The CDR3 consists of 15 residues. The CDR3 here is CASSVNQRTGTPIYF. The CDR3 DNA reads TGTGCCAGCAGCGTAAACCAAAGGACAGGGACACCCATATATTTT.

The chain has TRBV21-1 and TRBJ2-5; the D segment call TRBD2 is taken from the table without a DNA check. TRBV21-1 is a documented pseudogene. The length of the CDR3 is 13 residues. The CDR3 is CASSGTKGETQYF. Here the CDR3 DNA reads TGTGCCAGCAGTGGGACTAAGGGCGAGACCCAGTACTTC.

This chain connects TRBV28 to TRBJ2-7; 9 bases match TRBD1. The CDR3 covers 13 residues. The junction had 9 bases not matched to a gene; V was cut back by 6 bases and J by 9 bases. The germline gives CDR1 MDHEN, CDR2 SYDVKM. CDR3: CASRGTGKDGQYF. CDR3 nucleotide sequence: TGTGCCAGCAGAGGGACAGGGAAAGACGGGCAGTACTTC.

The V gene is TRBV28, the J gene TRBJ2-7; D might be TRBD2 (5 bases). The V end lost 6 bases, the J end lost 1 base, and 13 bases lay between the germline ends. CDR1 MDHEN and CDR2 SYDVKM come from the germline V gene. The CDR3 runs to 14 residues. The DNA for the CDR3 is TGTGCCAGCAGGAGGCGGGCCGCATCCTACGAGCAGTACTTC. Encoded protein: CASRRRAASYEQYF.